This T cell receptor (beta chain) was retrieved from a study of blood T cell repertoires in COVID-19. Study in general: The United States, Italy and Spain supplied acute and convalescent COVID-19 samples.

The germline V gene encodes CDR1 ENHRY and CDR2 SYGVKD. The CDR3 is 15 amino acids. The V and J ends lost 4 bases and 4 bases respectively, with 11 bases between them. Per the study methods: Amplified reference gene primers provided the basis for estimating nucleated cell counts. Sequencing used immunoSEQ multiplex PCR; TCRdb keeps in-frame clones, though not all of them. V, J and clone size reflect that table, while D and trimming were determined from the DNA. The table lists fewer than 110,000 clones, more than 70% of them singletons. Sequencing was done on a sample of peripheral blood. This chain joins TRBV10-3 and TRBJ2-6; D perhaps matches TRBD2 (5 bases). This TCR came from a man aged 50 to 59 with active or convalescent COVID-19. The CDR3 nucleotides are TGTGCCATCAGTGCGGGAATTTCAGGGGCCAACGTCCTGACTTTC. This codes for CAISAGISGANVLTF.